This entry lists 5 T cell receptor beta chains sequenced from one sample in a study of shared clonotypes between healthy human individuals. Generated by immunoSEQ multiplex PCR, the TCRdb table keeps only in-frame clones and is missing some. The sample shows about 2 million clones, 85% to 95% of them seen only once. The sequencing input was naive CD4+ T cells sorted from blood. Stated subset: CD45RA+ positively selected. The receptors were gathered from a man between 18 and 35 years old in good health.

The rearrangement uses TRBV11-2 and TRBJ1-5; 8 bases map to TRBD1. CDR1 and CDR2 (germline): SGHAT, FQNNGV. The J segment lost 4 bases and the V segment lost 1 base, leaving 3 bases of the junction unmatched. The CDR3 totals 15 residues. The CDR3 loop reads CASSLGQGANQPQHF. DNA for the CDR3: TGTGCCAGCAGCTTAGGGCAGGGGGCGAATCAGCCCCAGCATTTT.

This clone was observed at least ten times. This sample includes further DNA sequences coding for the same CDR3. The CDR3 coding sequence is TGTGCCTGGAGTAGAGGGGGCCTGTCCCAAGAGACCCAGTACTTC. Amino acids: CAWSRGGLSQETQYF. V and J are TRBV30 and TRBJ2-5; 7 positions match TRBD1. Germline values: CDR1 GTSNPN, CDR2 SVGIG (reference sequence). The V and J ends lost 2 bases and 1 base, in that order; junction bases with no gene match: 7. CDR3 length: 15 amino acids.

The chain carries TRBV27 and TRBJ1-1; no clear D. The CDR3 is made up of 13 amino acids. Germline values: CDR1 MNHEY, CDR2 SMNVEV (reference sequence). V lost 6 bases, J lost 2 bases, and 10 bases lay in between. The CDR3 sequence: CASRTWDNTEAFF. The CDR3 DNA sequence: TGTGCCAGCAGGACTTGGGATAACACTGAAGCTTTCTTT.

The count of this clone is one. The chain recombines TRBV6-1 with TRBJ2-7, with unresolved D. V dropped 2 bases and J dropped 9 bases, with 14 bases sitting between them. CDR1 and CDR2 from the germline V gene are MNHNS and SASEGT. The CDR3 sequence is 13 residues long. The CDR3 is CASSETVALVQYF. In DNA, the CDR3 is TGTGCCAGCAGTGAAACGGTAGCTCTGGTGCAGTACTTC.

The J gene is TRBJ1-5, the V gene TRBV27, with D possibly being TRBD1 (6 bases). Germline V CDR1 and CDR2: MNHEY, SMNVEV (reference sequence). The CDR3 is made up of 16 amino acids. Trimming removed 6 bases at V and 1 base at J, with 16 bases between. The CDR3, as DNA: TGTGCCAGCAGACTTACAGGGTCGAGGAGCAATCAGCCCCAGCATTTT. It codes for CASRLTGSRSNQPQHF.